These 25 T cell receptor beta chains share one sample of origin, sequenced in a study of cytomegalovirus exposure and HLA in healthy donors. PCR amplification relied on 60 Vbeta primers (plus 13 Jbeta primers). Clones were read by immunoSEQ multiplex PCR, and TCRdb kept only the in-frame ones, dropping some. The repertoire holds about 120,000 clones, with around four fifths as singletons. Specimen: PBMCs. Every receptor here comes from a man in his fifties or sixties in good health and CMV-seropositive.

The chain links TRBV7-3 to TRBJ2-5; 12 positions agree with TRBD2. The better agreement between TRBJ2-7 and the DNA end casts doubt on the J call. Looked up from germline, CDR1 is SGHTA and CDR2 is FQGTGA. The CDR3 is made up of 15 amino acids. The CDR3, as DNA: TGTGCCAGCAGCTCCTGGACTAGCGGGACCTACGAGCAGTACTTC. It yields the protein CASSSWTSGTYEQYF.

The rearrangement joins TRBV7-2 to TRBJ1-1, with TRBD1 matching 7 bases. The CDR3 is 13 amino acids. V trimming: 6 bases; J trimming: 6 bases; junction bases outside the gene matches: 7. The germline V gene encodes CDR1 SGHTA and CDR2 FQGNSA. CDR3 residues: CASRYDRVSEAFF. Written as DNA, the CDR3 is TGTGCCAGCAGATATGACAGGGTCTCTGAAGCTTTCTTT.

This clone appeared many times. CDR3 protein: CASSLAASEKYEQYF. CDR3 nucleotide sequence: TGTGCCAGCAGCTTGGCGGCTAGCGAGAAATACGAGCAGTACTTC. V and J are TRBV9 and TRBJ2-7, with D possibly TRBD2 on 6 matching bases. This CDR3 is built from 15 residues. V dropped 4 bases and J dropped 4 bases, with 18 bases sitting between them. CDR1 is SGDLS and CDR2 is YYNGEE in the germline V gene.

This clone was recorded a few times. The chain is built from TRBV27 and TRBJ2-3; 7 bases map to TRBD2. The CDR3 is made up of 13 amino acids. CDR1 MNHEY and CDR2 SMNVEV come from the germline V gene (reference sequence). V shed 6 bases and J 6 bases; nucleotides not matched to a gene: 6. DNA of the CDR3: TGTGCCAGCAGGGGGCGGGGAGGGGATACGCAGTATTTT. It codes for CASRGRGGDTQYF.

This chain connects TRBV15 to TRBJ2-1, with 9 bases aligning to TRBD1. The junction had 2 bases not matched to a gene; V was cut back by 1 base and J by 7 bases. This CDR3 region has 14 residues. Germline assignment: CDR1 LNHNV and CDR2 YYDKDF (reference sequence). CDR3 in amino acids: CATSRGGTGNEQFF. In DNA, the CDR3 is TGTGCCACCAGCAGAGGCGGGACAGGGAATGAGCAGTTCTTC.

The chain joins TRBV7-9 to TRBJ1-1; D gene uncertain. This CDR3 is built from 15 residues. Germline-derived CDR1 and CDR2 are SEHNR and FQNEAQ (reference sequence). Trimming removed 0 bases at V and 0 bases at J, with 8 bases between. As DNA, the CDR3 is TGTGCCAGCAGCTTAGCGCGCGTTTTGAACACTGAAGCTTTCTTT. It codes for CASSLARVLNTEAFF.

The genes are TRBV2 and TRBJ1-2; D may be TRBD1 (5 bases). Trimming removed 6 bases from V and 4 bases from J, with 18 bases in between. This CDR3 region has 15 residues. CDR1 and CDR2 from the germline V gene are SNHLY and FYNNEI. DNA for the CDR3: TGTGCCAGCAGGGATGACAGCATAATTGCCTATGGCTACACCTTC. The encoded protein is CASRDDSIIAYGYTF.

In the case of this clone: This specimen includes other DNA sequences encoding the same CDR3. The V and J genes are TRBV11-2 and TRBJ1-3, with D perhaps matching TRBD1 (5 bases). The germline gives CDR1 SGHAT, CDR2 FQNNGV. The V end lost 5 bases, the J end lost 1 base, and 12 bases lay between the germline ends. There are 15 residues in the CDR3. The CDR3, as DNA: TGTGCCAGCAGCCAATGGGGGGGATCTGGAAACACCATATATTTT. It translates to CASSQWGGSGNTIYF.

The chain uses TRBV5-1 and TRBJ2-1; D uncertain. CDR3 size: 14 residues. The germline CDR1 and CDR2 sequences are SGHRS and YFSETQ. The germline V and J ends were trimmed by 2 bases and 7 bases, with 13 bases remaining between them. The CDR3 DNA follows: TGCGCCAGCAGCTTCCGATCGGTGGTGAATGAGCAGTTCTTC. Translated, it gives CASSFRSVVNEQFF.

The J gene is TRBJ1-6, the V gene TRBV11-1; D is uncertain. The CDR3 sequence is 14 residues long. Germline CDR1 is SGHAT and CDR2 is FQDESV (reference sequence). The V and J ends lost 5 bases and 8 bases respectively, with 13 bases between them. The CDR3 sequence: CASSPTRGDSPLHF. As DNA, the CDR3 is TGTGCCAGCAGCCCGACCCGCGGGGATTCACCCCTCCACTTT. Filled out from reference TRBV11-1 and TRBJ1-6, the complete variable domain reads EAEVAQSPRYKITEKSQAVAFWCDPISGHATLYWYRQILGQGPELLVQFQDESVVDDSQLPKDRFSAERLKGVDSTLKIQPAELGDSAMYLCASSPTRGDSPLHFGNGTRLTVT.

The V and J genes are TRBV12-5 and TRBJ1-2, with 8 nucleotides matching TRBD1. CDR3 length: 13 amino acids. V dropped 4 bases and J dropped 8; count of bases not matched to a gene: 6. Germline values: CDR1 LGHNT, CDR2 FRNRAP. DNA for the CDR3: TGTGCTAGTGGTTCCAGGGGGCGTTTGGGCTACACCTTC. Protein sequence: CASGSRGRLGYTF.

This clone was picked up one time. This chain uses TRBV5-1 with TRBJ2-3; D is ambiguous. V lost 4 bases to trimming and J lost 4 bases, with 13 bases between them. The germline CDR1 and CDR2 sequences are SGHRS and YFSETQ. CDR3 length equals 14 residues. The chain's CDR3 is CASSTLPLPDTQYF. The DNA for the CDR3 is TGCGCCAGCAGCACCCTACCTTTGCCAGATACGCAGTATTTT.

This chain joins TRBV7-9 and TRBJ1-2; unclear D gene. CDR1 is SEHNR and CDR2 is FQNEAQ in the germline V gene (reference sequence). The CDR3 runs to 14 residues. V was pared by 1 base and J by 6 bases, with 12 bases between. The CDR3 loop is CASSLVESMDGYTF. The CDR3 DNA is TGTGCCAGCAGCTTAGTAGAAAGTATGGATGGCTACACCTTC.

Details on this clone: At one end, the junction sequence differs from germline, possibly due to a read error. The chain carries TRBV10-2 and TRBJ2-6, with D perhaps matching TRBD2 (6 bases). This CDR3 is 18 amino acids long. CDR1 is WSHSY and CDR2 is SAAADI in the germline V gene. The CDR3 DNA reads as TGCGCCAGCAGTGATCTGAGGCGGGGACCCTCTGGGGCCAACGGCCTGACTTTC. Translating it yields CASSDLRRGPSGANGLTF.

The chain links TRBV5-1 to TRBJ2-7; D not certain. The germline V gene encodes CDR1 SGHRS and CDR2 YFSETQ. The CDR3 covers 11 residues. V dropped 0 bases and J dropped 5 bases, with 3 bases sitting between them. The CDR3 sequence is CASSLDNEQYF. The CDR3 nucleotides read TGCGCCAGCAGCTTGGACAACGAGCAGTACTTC.

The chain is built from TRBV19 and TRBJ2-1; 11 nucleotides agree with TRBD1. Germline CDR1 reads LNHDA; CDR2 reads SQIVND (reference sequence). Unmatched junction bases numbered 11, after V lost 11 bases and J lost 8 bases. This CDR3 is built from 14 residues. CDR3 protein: CASRPGQGVDEQFF. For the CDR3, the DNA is TGTGCCTCCAGGCCGGGACAGGGGGTCGATGAGCAGTTCTTC.

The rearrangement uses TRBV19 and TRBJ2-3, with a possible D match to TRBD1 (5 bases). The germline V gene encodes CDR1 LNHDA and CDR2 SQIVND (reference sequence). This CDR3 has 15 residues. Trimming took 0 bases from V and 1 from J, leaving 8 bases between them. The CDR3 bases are TGTGCCAGTAGTATAGACAGGGTCCGCACAGATACGCAGTATTTT. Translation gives CASSIDRVRTDTQYF.

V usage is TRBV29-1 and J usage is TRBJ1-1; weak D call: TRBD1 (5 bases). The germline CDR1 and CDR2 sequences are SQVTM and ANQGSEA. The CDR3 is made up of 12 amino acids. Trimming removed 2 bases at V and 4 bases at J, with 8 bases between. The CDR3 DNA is TGCAGCGTTGAATGGGGGGGCACTGAAGCTTTCTTT. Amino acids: CSVEWGGTEAFF.

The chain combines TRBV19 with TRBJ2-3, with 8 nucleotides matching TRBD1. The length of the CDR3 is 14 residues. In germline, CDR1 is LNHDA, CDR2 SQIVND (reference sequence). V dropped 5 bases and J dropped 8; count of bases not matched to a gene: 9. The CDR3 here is CASSGQQGVGTQYF. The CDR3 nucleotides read TGTGCCAGTAGTGGGCAACAGGGGGTCGGTACGCAGTATTTT.

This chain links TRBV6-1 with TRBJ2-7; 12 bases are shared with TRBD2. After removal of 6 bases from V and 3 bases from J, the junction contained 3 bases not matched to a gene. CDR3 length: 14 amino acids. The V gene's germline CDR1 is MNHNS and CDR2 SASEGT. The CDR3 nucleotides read TGTGCCAGCAGGCGACTAGCGGGAGTCTACGAGCAGTACTTC. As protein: CASRRLAGVYEQYF.

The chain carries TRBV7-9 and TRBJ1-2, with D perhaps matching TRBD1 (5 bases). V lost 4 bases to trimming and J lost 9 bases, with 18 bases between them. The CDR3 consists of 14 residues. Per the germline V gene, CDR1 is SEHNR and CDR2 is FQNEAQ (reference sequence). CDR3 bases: TGTGCCAGCAGCTCCCCGGGGGGGAAAAGGCGCTACACCTTC. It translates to CASSSPGGKRRYTF.

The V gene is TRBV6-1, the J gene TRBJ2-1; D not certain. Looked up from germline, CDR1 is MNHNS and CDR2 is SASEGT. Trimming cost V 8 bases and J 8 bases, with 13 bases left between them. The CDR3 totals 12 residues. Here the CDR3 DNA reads TGTGCCAGCTCCCTCCCGGGTTATGAGCAGTTCTTC. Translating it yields CASSLPGYEQFF.

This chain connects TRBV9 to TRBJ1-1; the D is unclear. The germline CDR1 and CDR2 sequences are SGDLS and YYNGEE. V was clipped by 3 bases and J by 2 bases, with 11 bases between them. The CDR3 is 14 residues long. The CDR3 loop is CASSEWAGNTEAFF. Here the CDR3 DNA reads TGTGCCAGCAGCGAGTGGGCTGGAAACACTGAAGCTTTCTTT.

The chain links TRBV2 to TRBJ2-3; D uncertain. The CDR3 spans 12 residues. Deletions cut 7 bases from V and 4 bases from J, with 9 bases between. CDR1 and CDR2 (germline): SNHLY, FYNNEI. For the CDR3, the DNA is TGTGCCAGCATTCAGTTATCAGATACGCAGTATTTT. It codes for CASIQLSDTQYF.

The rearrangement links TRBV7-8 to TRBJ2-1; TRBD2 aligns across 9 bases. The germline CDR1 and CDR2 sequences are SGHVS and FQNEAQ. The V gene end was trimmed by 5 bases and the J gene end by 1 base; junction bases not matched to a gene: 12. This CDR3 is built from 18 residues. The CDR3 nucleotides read TGTGCCAGCAGCCTCGGAGGCGGTCTAGCGGGATCCTACAATGAGCAGTTCTTC. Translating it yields CASSLGGGLAGSYNEQFF.